These 20 T cell receptor beta chains were all obtained from the same sample, sequenced in a study of identical twins' blood T cells. From the 5' RACE reads, TCRdb called clonotypes with MiXCR, one entry per CDR3 protein. This repertoire shows roughly 340,000 distinct CDR3 sequences, roughly 27% found once; its top ten account for 5.5% to 6.5%. The sample consisted of PBMCs. These receptors all stem from a woman between 18 and 50 years old in good health.

There are a few counts of this clonotype. This chain connects TRBV7-9 to TRBJ2-2, with D perhaps matching TRBD2 (6 bases). Per germline, CDR1 SEHNR and CDR2 FQNEAQ (reference sequence). The CDR3 contains 15 residues. Trimming removed 5 bases at V and 2 bases at J, with 12 bases between. The CDR3 here is CASSDVAVNTGELFF. The CDR3 DNA reads as TGTGCCAGCAGCGATGTAGCGGTTAACACCGGGGAGCTGTTTTTT.

This sequence joins TRBV25-1 and TRBJ1-2; D might be TRBD1 (5 bases). Germline CDR1 reads MGHDK; CDR2 reads SYGVNS. This CDR3 is built from 15 residues. Trimming took off 1 base at V and 5 bases at J, with 14 bases between the two ends. For the CDR3, the DNA is TGTGCCAGCAGTGAATGGGGTCGGGGGAGTTATGGCTACACCTTC. Translated, it gives CASSEWGRGSYGYTF.

The sample holds a few counts of this clonotype. The chain is built from TRBV20-1 and TRBJ1-1, with no clear D. The V end was cut by 5 bases, the J end by 4 bases, with 8 bases between. CDR1 is DFQATT and CDR2 is SNEGSKA in the germline V gene (reference sequence). The CDR3 has 11 amino acids. In DNA form, the CDR3 reads TGCAGTGCTGCGGGAATCACTGAAGCTTTCTTT. This codes for CSAAGITEAFF.

V usage is TRBV18 and J usage is TRBJ1-1; D remains ambiguous. Germline V lookup: CDR1 KGHSH, CDR2 LQKENI. Trimming pared 5 bases from V and 5 bases from J, leaving 12 bases between. The CDR3 is 13 amino acids. This chain's CDR3 is CASSTQEGTEAFF. For the CDR3, the DNA is TGTGCCAGCTCAACCCAGGAGGGAACTGAAGCTTTCTTT.

Remarks on this clonotype: This may stem from a read error, because a much larger clone lies one nucleotide away. The chain is built from TRBV5-1 and TRBJ2-6, with D possibly TRBD1 on 5 matching bases. CDR3 size: 14 residues. Germline-derived CDR1 and CDR2 are SGHRS and YFSETQ. CDR3 region: CASKVSSGANVPTF. CDR3 bases: TGCGCCAGTAAAGTAAGCTCTGGGGCCAACGTCCCGACTTTC. Full variable domain (remainder filled in from reference TRBV5-1 and TRBJ2-6): KAGVTQTPRYLIKTRGQQVTLSCSPISGHRSVSWYQQTPGQGLQFLFEYFSETQRNKGNFPGRFSGRQFSNSRSEMNVSTLELGDSALYLCASKVSSGANVPTFGAGSRLTVL.

The chain employs TRBV7-9 and TRBJ2-5; 8 bases agree with TRBD2. The V gene's germline CDR1 is SEHNR and CDR2 FQNEAQ (reference sequence). The J segment lost 7 bases and the V segment lost 4 bases, leaving 11 bases of the junction unmatched. The CDR3 consists of 15 residues. Written as DNA, the CDR3 is TGTGCCAGCAGCTCCACCGGGACTAGTTATGGGACCCAGTACTTC. This gives the protein CASSSTGTSYGTQYF. The full variable domain, completed using reference TRBV7-9 and TRBJ2-5, is DTGVSQNPRHKITKRGQNVTFRCDPISEHNRLYWYRQTLGQGPEFLTYFQNEAQLEKSRLLSDRFSAERPKGSFSTLEIQRTEQGDSAMYLCASSSTGTSYGTQYFGPGTRLLVL.

V usage is TRBV20-1 and J usage is TRBJ2-2; D is perhaps TRBD2 (6 bases). V was trimmed by 7 bases and J by 1 base, leaving 13 bases between them. Germline assignment: CDR1 DFQATT and CDR2 SNEGSKA (reference sequence). CDR3 length: 14 residues. CDR3 residues: CSGILAGNTGELFF. In DNA form, the CDR3 reads TGCAGTGGCATACTAGCTGGGAACACCGGGGAGCTGTTTTTT.

Only a few counts were recorded for this clonotype. This chain joins TRBV29-1 and TRBJ2-5; perhaps TRBD2 as D (6 bases). CDR1 and CDR2 from the germline V gene are SQVTM and ANQGSEA. The CDR3 covers 14 residues. V was shortened by 3 bases and J by 2 bases, with 13 bases between the two germline ends. The CDR3 here is CSVDPTAGQETQYF. In nucleotides, the CDR3 is TGCAGCGTTGATCCAACAGCGGGTCAAGAGACCCAGTACTTC.

Remarks on this clonotype: At one boundary the junction diverges from the germline segment, which might be a read error. The CDR3 bases are TGCGGTGCTCCACCTACTAGCAAGGGCACCTACGAGCAGTACTTC. Translating it yields CGAPPTSKGTYEQYF. The V and J genes are TRBV20-1 and TRBJ2-7; a weak D match, TRBD2 (6 bases). The CDR3 covers 15 residues. Germline assignment: CDR1 DFQATT and CDR2 SNEGSKA (reference sequence).

This clonotype was detected ten times or more. CDR3 DNA: TGTGCCAGCACCGCTTACAGGGCTACTAGCACAGATACGCAGTATTTT. Its protein product is CASTAYRATSTDTQYF. The J gene is TRBJ2-3, the V gene TRBV2, with D tentatively TRBD1 (6 bases). Trimming shortened V by 7 bases and J by 0 bases, and 17 bases separated the two germline ends. The germline V gene encodes CDR1 SNHLY and CDR2 FYNNEI. The CDR3 consists of 16 residues.

This chain links TRBV5-1 with TRBJ2-3; 9 nucleotides agree with TRBD1. Trimming at V came to 3 bases and at J to 0 bases, leaving 5 bases not matched to a gene. The CDR3 sequence is 16 residues long. Germline lookup yields CDR1 SGHRS and CDR2 YFSETQ. The DNA for the CDR3 is TGCGCCAGCAGCTCCCAGACAGGGGGGAGCACAGATACGCAGTATTTT. This gives the protein CASSSQTGGSTDTQYF.

This clonotype was seen more than once but under ten times. This chain uses TRBV5-1 with TRBJ1-2; D is perhaps TRBD1 (5 bases). The CDR3 contains 15 residues. Germline V gene sequence: CDR1 SGHRS, CDR2 YFSETQ. Deletions cut 2 bases from V and 3 bases from J, with 14 bases between. The CDR3 DNA is TGCGCCAGCAGCTTCCCGGGACCACCTGACTATGGCTACACCTTC. This gives the protein CASSFPGPPDYGYTF.

This clonotype has just a few counts. V and J are TRBV13 and TRBJ1-1; the D is unclear. The CDR3 runs 15 residues. The V gene's germline CDR1 is PRHDT and CDR2 FYEKMQ (reference sequence). V was shortened by 5 bases and J by 1 base, with 14 bases between the two germline ends. The CDR3 is CASSPAEVQNTEAFF. DNA of the CDR3: TGTGCCAGCAGCCCGGCTGAGGTTCAGAACACTGAAGCTTTCTTT.

This clonotype was counted a few times. V gene TRBV18 combines with J gene TRBJ1-1; the D is unclear. V lost 1 base and J 1 base, leaving 7 bases between the germline ends. CDR1 is KGHSH and CDR2 is LQKENI in the germline V gene. This CDR3 has 14 amino acids. The CDR3 coding sequence is TGTGCCAGCTCACCACAAAGACAGAACACTGAAGCTTTCTTT. It translates to CASSPQRQNTEAFF.

The V gene is TRBV25-1, the J gene TRBJ1-2, with 7 bases aligning to TRBD1. This CDR3 is 15 amino acids long. Germline V gene lookup returns CDR1 MGHDK and CDR2 SYGVNS. Germline trimming cut 3 bases from V and 1 base from J; bases unmatched to any gene: 5. The CDR3 DNA follows: TGTGCCAGCAGTGATGCAGGGGGGTATAACTATGGCTACACCTTC. As protein: CASSDAGGYNYGYTF.

This clonotype was counted only a few times. The chain links TRBV6-2 or TRBV6-3 to TRBJ2-2; tentatively, D is TRBD1 (6 bases). This CDR3 is 15 amino acids long. Germline CDR1 MNHEY, CDR2 SVGEGT. Trimming took off 5 bases at V and 4 bases at J, with 14 bases between the two ends. The CDR3 loop reads CASSRDRTPTGELFF. Here the CDR3 DNA reads TGTGCCAGCAGTCGTGACAGGACCCCCACCGGGGAGCTGTTTTTT.

This clonotype was seen only a few times. The V call is TRBV11-2, the J call TRBJ2-5; a possible D gene is TRBD2 (5 bases). The CDR3 covers 13 residues. Germline loops: CDR1 SGHAT, CDR2 FQNNGV. V lost 0 bases and J lost 4, with 6 bases in between. The CDR3 sequence: CASSLEGAETQYF. The CDR3 nucleotides are TGTGCCAGCAGCTTAGAGGGAGCAGAGACCCAGTACTTC.

The chain is built from TRBV11-2 and TRBJ1-2; 7 nucleotides agree with TRBD1. V lost 1 base to trimming and J lost 8 bases; unmatched junction nucleotides: 19. CDR1 and CDR2 from the germline V gene are SGHAT and FQNNGV. The CDR3 sequence is 18 residues long. CDR3 protein: CASSLGLWGQLVLQGYTF. For the CDR3, the DNA is TGTGCCAGCAGCTTAGGGCTCTGGGGACAGCTCGTCTTACAAGGCTACACCTTC.

This clonotype has only a few counts. The rearrangement uses TRBV2 and TRBJ2-3; a weak D match, TRBD2 (5 bases). Per the germline V gene, CDR1 is SNHLY and CDR2 is FYNNEI. The CDR3 consists of 15 residues. The V end lost 4 bases, the J end lost 5 bases, and 16 bases lay between the germline ends. In DNA, the CDR3 is TGTGCCAGCAGTGTCGGAAATTCCGCGGGAGATACGCAGTATTTT. This codes for CASSVGNSAGDTQYF.

The genes are TRBV12-3 or TRBV12-4 and TRBJ2-5, with D possibly called TRBD1 or TRBD2 (5 bases each). Trimming took off 6 bases at V and 5 bases at J, with 13 bases between the two ends. This CDR3 region has 13 residues. CDR3 sequence reads: CASSRWGSETQYF. In DNA form, the CDR3 reads TGTGCCAGCAGCCGATGGGGGAGTGAGACCCAGTACTTC.